This TCR beta chain was retrieved from a study of blood T cell repertoires in COVID-19. Study in general: Donors in the United States, Italy and Spain gave samples during acute or convalescent COVID-19. From T cells, B-cell-depleted T cells, or PBMCs came the material, which was cDNA or gDNA.

Methods used by the authors: Estimation of nucleated cell counts was performed using reference gene primer amplification. The table came from immunoSEQ multiplex PCR; TCRdb's copy has only in-frame clones and leaves some out. V, J and clone size were drawn from that table, and D and trimming were deduced from the DNA. The table has some 240,000 clones, 89% seen once. CDR1 and CDR2 from the germline V gene are GTSNPN and SVGIG (reference sequence). CDR3 length equals 13 residues. V was clipped by 8 bases and J by 4 bases, with 17 bases between them. The V gene is TRBV30, the J gene TRBJ1-2; no clear D gene. The sample was peripheral blood. The clonotype was recovered from a woman aged 40 to 50 who had recovered from COVID-19. As DNA, the CDR3 is TGTGCCGGAGGCACAGAGGCAGCCTATGGCTACACCTTC. This encodes CAGGTEAAYGYTF.